The 28 T cell receptor beta chains reported below all come from one sample, sequenced in a study of blood T cell repertoires in COVID-19. Sequencing was performed with immunoSEQ multiplex PCR; in TCRdb, only in-frame clones are kept and a portion is missing. The data hold 40,000 to 55,000 clones, with 88% observed a single time. Specimen: peripheral blood. The origin of the receptors is a man aged 50-59 years with active COVID-19.

The chain joins TRBV7-2 to TRBJ2-3; possible D gene TRBD2, 5 bases. Germline CDR1 reads SGHTA; CDR2 reads FQGNSA. This CDR3 is 16 amino acids long. Trimming left V 1 base short and J 1 base short, with 12 bases between. The CDR3 loop is CASSLGVGVGTDTQYF. The CDR3 region has the DNA TGTGCCAGCAGCTTAGGGGTGGGAGTGGGCACAGATACGCAGTATTTT.

The rearrangement joins TRBV7-2 to TRBJ2-3; 8 positions match TRBD1. Trimming took 7 bases from V and 3 from J; bases not matched to a gene: 9. Germline-derived CDR1 and CDR2 are SGHTA and FQGNSA. The CDR3 length is 15 residues. CDR3 sequence: CASTQDGTGTDTQYF. The CDR3 DNA reads TGTGCCAGCACCCAAGACGGGACAGGTACAGATACGCAGTATTTT.

The chain combines TRBV7-6 with TRBJ1-1, with D uncertain. This CDR3 comprises 13 residues. The germline CDR1 and CDR2 sequences are SGHVS and FNYEAQ. DNA of the CDR3: TGTGCGACCGGAGACGGTTTGAACACTGAAGCTTTCTTT. This codes for CATGDGLNTEAFF.

The chain carries TRBV19 and TRBJ1-1; the D gene is possibly TRBD1 (6 bases). This CDR3 contains 14 residues. Germline-derived CDR1 and CDR2 are LNHDA and SQIVND (reference sequence). Trimming stripped 3 bases from V and 5 bases from J, with 13 bases between. This CDR3 is CASSINRERTEAFF. For the CDR3, the DNA is TGTGCCAGTAGTATCAACAGGGAGCGGACTGAAGCTTTCTTT.

This clone was seen once. This sequence joins TRBV19 and TRBJ1-2; TRBD1 might be the D (6 bases). In germline, CDR1 is LNHDA, CDR2 SQIVND (reference sequence). The V end lost 3 bases, the J end lost 6 bases, and 11 bases lay between the germline ends. There are 13 residues in the CDR3. CDR3 sequence reads: CASSIGAGDGYTF. CDR3 bases: TGTGCCAGTAGTATTGGGGCAGGGGATGGCTACACCTTC. The whole variable domain, remainder taken from reference TRBV19 and TRBJ1-2, is DGGITQSPKYLFRKEGQNVTLSCEQNLNHDAMYWYRQDPGQGLRLIYYSQIVNDFQKGDIAEGYSVSREKKESFPLTVTSAQKNPTAFYLCASSIGAGDGYTFGSGTRLTVV.

This clone was counted a single time. The chain links TRBV24-1 to TRBJ2-5, with 8 bases matching TRBD2. Germline loops: CDR1 KGHDR, CDR2 SFDVKD. Unmatched junction bases numbered 8, after V lost 3 bases and J lost 3 bases. The CDR3 runs to 16 residues. DNA of the CDR3: TGTGCCACCAGTGATCCCGGGGGGGCGGCCGAAGAGACCCAGTACTTC. Its protein product is CATSDPGGAAEETQYF.

This sequence joins TRBV4-2 and TRBJ1-1; a possible D gene is TRBD1 (5 bases). CDR3 length equals 13 residues. Trimming cost V 0 bases and J 8 bases, with 10 bases left between them. The V gene's germline CDR1 is LGHNA and CDR2 YNFKEQ. CDR3 in DNA: TGTGCCAGCAGCCAAGATATGGCAGGGGAAGCTTTCTTT. This sequence encodes CASSQDMAGEAFF.

The V gene is TRBV19, the J gene TRBJ2-7; 8 nucleotides align to TRBD2. The CDR3 is 18 residues long. V was pared by 2 bases and J by 3 bases, with 15 bases of the junction left unmatched. The germline CDR1 and CDR2 sequences are LNHDA and SQIVND (reference sequence). CDR3 amino acids: CASSIKGTSGGLNYEQYF. The CDR3 region has the DNA TGTGCCAGTAGTATAAAAGGGACTAGTGGAGGCCTTAACTACGAGCAGTACTTC.

V usage is TRBV5-1 and J usage is TRBJ1-3, with D unresolved. The V gene lost 3 bases and the J gene lost 2 bases, with 12 bases spanning the gap. The length of the CDR3 is 15 residues. Germline loops: CDR1 SGHRS, CDR2 YFSETQ. The CDR3 coding sequence is TGCGCCAGCAGCTCCGGTTCAGGCACTGGAAACACCATATATTTT. This codes for CASSSGSGTGNTIYF.

This chain connects TRBV19 to TRBJ2-7; TRBD1 matches 8 bases. V was clipped by 7 bases and J by 0 bases; unmatched bases: 5. This CDR3 is built from 14 residues. The germline V gene encodes CDR1 LNHDA and CDR2 SQIVND (reference sequence). Here the CDR3 reads CASKGTGSSYEQYF. DNA for the CDR3: TGTGCCAGTAAAGGGACAGGAAGCTCCTACGAGCAGTACTTC.

V is TRBV5-4 and J is TRBJ1-1, with 8 nucleotides matching TRBD1. Germline CDR1 reads SGHNT; CDR2 reads YYREEE (reference sequence). With V trimmed by 5 bases and J by 1 base, 7 bases remained unmatched. The CDR3 is 15 amino acids. CDR3 amino acids: CASSSSGQANTEAFF. The CDR3, as DNA: TGTGCCAGCAGTTCCTCGGGACAGGCGAACACTGAAGCTTTCTTT.

The chain couples TRBV28 to TRBJ1-1, with 7 bases fitting TRBD1. Looked up from germline, CDR1 is MDHEN and CDR2 is SYDVKM. The V gene end was trimmed by 3 bases and the J gene end by 3 bases; junction bases not matched to a gene: 1. The CDR3 has 13 amino acids. CDR3 DNA sequence: TGTGCCAGCAGTTTGCAGGGGGACACTGAAGCTTTCTTT. Residues: CASSLQGDTEAFF.

The V and J genes are TRBV4-1 and TRBJ2-3; tentatively, D is TRBD2 (6 bases). Between the trimmed V and J ends, which lost 3 bases and 0 bases, there was a span of 16 bases. This CDR3 comprises 17 residues. Germline CDR1 is MGHRA and CDR2 is YSYEKL. The CDR3 nucleotides read TGCGCCAGCAGCCACCTCCGGGGCGGGGAGAGCACAGATACGCAGTATTTT. Its translation is CASSHLRGGESTDTQYF.

The chain employs TRBV19 and TRBJ2-5; 9 bases are a match to TRBD2. J gave up 5 bases and V 4 bases, and 8 bases lay outside the gene matches. CDR3 size: 15 residues. CDR1 LNHDA and CDR2 SQIVND come from the germline V gene (reference sequence). This CDR3 reads CASSTATSGRETQYF. The CDR3 DNA reads as TGTGCCAGTAGTACCGCGACTAGCGGACGGGAGACCCAGTACTTC.

The chain couples TRBV27 to TRBJ1-3; D call uncertain. Germline CDR1 and CDR2: MNHEY and SMNVEV (reference sequence). The ends were cut back, 4 bases at V and 0 bases at J, with 7 bases in the middle. This CDR3 contains 14 residues. The CDR3 DNA follows: TGTGCCAGCAGTTCCCTGAGCTCTGGAAACACCATATATTTT. Its translation is CASSSLSSGNTIYF.

The chain uses TRBV5-6 and TRBJ1-1; D remains ambiguous. Per germline, CDR1 SGHDT and CDR2 YYEEEE. Trimming shortened V by 5 bases and J by 1 base, and 15 bases separated the two germline ends. The length of the CDR3 is 15 residues. DNA of the CDR3: TGTGCCAGCAGATCTGAGGGCCGGGGGAACACTGAAGCTTTCTTT. Translated: CASRSEGRGNTEAFF.

The chain is built from TRBV6-5 and TRBJ1-1; possible D gene TRBD1, 5 bases. Germline V CDR1 and CDR2: MNHEY, SVGAGI. The CDR3 is 15 amino acids. The ends were cut back, 6 bases at V and 1 base at J, with 15 bases in the middle. CDR3 sequence (DNA): TGTGCCAGCAGGGGGTCGGGACTCCGGAACACTGAAGCTTTCTTT. This translates into CASRGSGLRNTEAFF.

This chain uses TRBV4-1 with TRBJ2-5; a possible D gene is TRBD2 (6 bases). In germline, CDR1 is MGHRA, CDR2 YSYEKL. This CDR3 is built from 13 residues. Trimming left V 3 bases short and J 3 bases short, with 8 bases between. CDR3 loop: CASSQGGEETQYF. The CDR3 bases are TGCGCCAGCAGCCAGGGCGGGGAAGAGACCCAGTACTTC.

The chain joins TRBV7-9 to TRBJ1-5; 11 bases are shared with TRBD1. Per germline, CDR1 SEHNR and CDR2 FQNEAQ (reference sequence). The CDR3 sequence is 18 residues long. The junction had 12 bases not matched to a gene; V was cut back by 6 bases and J by 2 bases. CDR3 bases: TGTGCCAGCAGTTCGGGGACAGGGGGATTTTCGGGCAATCAGCCCCAGCATTTT. Protein sequence: CASSSGTGGFSGNQPQHF. Full variable domain (outside the CDR3, taken from reference TRBV7-9 and TRBJ1-5): DTGVSQNPRHKITKRGQNVTFRCDPISEHNRLYWYRQTLGQGPEFLTYFQNEAQLEKSRLLSDRFSAERPKGSFSTLEIQRTEQGDSAMYLCASSSGTGGFSGNQPQHFGDGTRLSIL.

This clone is a singleton in its sample. The chain joins TRBV27 to TRBJ2-6; perhaps TRBD2 as D (7 bases). Germline CDR1 and CDR2: MNHEY and SMNVEV (reference sequence). This CDR3 region has 16 residues. The V end was cut by 5 bases, the J end by 0 bases, with 11 bases between. The CDR3 nucleotides are TGTGCCAGCAGTGGGGGGGCCCTCTCTGGGGCCAACGTCCTGACTTTC. As protein: CASSGGALSGANVLTF.

The table lists this clone with a few counts. The chain couples TRBV7-2 to TRBJ1-5; D gene unclear. Germline assignment: CDR1 SGHTA and CDR2 FQGNSA. The CDR3 is made up of 13 amino acids. V was pared by 5 bases and J by 5 bases, with 10 bases between. The CDR3 sequence: CASSTVVDQPQHF. The CDR3 region has the DNA TGTGCCAGCAGCACGGTGGTTGATCAGCCCCAGCATTTT.

This chain links TRBV12-5 with TRBJ2-7; weak D call: TRBD2 (5 bases). Trimming pared 2 bases from V and 2 bases from J, leaving 7 bases between. This CDR3 comprises 13 residues. Per germline, CDR1 LGHNT and CDR2 FRNRAP. The DNA for the CDR3 is TGTGCTAGTGGTTTGTCGGGGACCTACGAGCAGTACTTC. Encoded protein: CASGLSGTYEQYF.

CDR3 in DNA: TGTGCCAGCAGTCCCGGACTAGCGTGGGAGCAGTACTTC. Protein sequence: CASSPGLAWEQYF. The chain combines TRBV28 with TRBJ2-7; 9 bases are a match to TRBD2. Trimming took 5 bases from V and 7 from J; bases not matched to a gene: 6. Germline V gives CDR1 MDHEN, CDR2 SYDVKM. The CDR3 consists of 13 residues. The complete variable domain, with remaining parts taken from reference TRBV28 and TRBJ2-7, reads DVKVTQSSRYLVKRTGEKVFLECVQDMDHENMFWYRQDPGLGLRLIYFSYDVKMKEKGDIPEGYSVSREKKERFSLILESASTNQTSMYLCASSPGLAWEQYFGPGTRLTVT.

This chain connects TRBV4-1 to TRBJ1-2, with a possible D match to TRBD1 (5 bases). Germline-derived CDR1 and CDR2 are MGHRA and YSYEKL. Trimming took 3 bases from V and 7 from J, leaving 18 bases between them. The CDR3 has 15 amino acids. The CDR3 region has the DNA TGCGCCAGCAGCCATTTAGGAGAGTGGGGGGGTGGCTACACCTTC. Protein product: CASSHLGEWGGGYTF.

This rearrangement joins TRBV7-9 to TRBJ1-4, with a possible D match to TRBD1 (5 bases). V dropped 1 base and J dropped 8 bases, with 17 bases sitting between them. The germline V gene has CDR1 SEHNR and CDR2 FQNEAQ (reference sequence). The CDR3 contains 16 residues. The CDR3 bases are TGTGCCAGCAGCTTAGGAGTGCAGGGCCTAGGGGAAAAACTGTTTTTT. Translated: CASSLGVQGLGEKLFF.

This sequence joins TRBV29-1 and TRBJ1-4; D is uncertain. Germline V CDR1 and CDR2: SQVTM, ANQGSEA. The length of the CDR3 is 14 residues. The germline V and J ends were trimmed by 4 bases and 0 bases, with 9 bases remaining between them. The CDR3 sequence: CSVGLRTTNEKLFF. In DNA form, the CDR3 reads TGCAGCGTTGGACTGAGAACAACTAATGAAAAACTGTTTTTT.

V and J are TRBV7-6 and TRBJ2-3, with D possibly being TRBD2 (7 bases). The germline CDR1 and CDR2 sequences are SGHVS and FNYEAQ. This CDR3 spans 14 amino acids. The CDR3, as DNA: TGTACCTCAGGGCCGGGGGGCTCCCCAGATACGCAGTATTTT. Translation gives CTSGPGGSPDTQYF.

The CDR3, as DNA: TGCGCCAGCAGCTTGGCCCACCTCCGGACTGGTGGCTACACCTTC. This codes for CASSLAHLRTGGYTF. V usage is TRBV5-1 and J usage is TRBJ1-2, with D unclear. This CDR3 has 15 amino acids. Per the germline V gene, CDR1 is SGHRS and CDR2 is YFSETQ. Trimming shortened V by 0 bases and J by 7 bases, and 16 bases separated the two germline ends.